A single sample is the source of the 4 T cell receptor beta chains below, sequenced in a study of blood T cell repertoires in COVID-19. The method was immunoSEQ multiplex PCR; TCRdb's version includes in-frame clones alone and lacks a portion of them. The sample has about 26,000 clones; almost 90% are singletons. Specimen: peripheral blood. The source is a woman in her sixties or seventies with active COVID-19.

The V gene is TRBV7-2, the J gene TRBJ2-1; 8 positions agree with TRBD2. J gave up 7 bases and V 8 bases, and 13 bases lay outside the gene matches. Germline CDR1 SGHTA, CDR2 FQGNSA. This CDR3 spans 15 amino acids. CDR3 coding DNA: TGTGCCAGCCGATACGCGGGGGGAGGGAGGAATGAGCAGTTCTTC. The encoded protein is CASRYAGGGRNEQFF.

This clone has just one count. The chain carries TRBV7-7 and TRBJ2-7, with TRBD2 matching 11 bases. The V segment lost 2 bases and the J segment 3 bases; nucleotides outside the gene matches: 12. This CDR3 comprises 18 residues. In germline, CDR1 is SSHAT, CDR2 FNYEAQ (reference sequence). The DNA for the CDR3 is TGTGCCAGCAGCTTACAACAGATAGGGACTAGCGGACGCTACGAGCAGTACTTC. This codes for CASSLQQIGTSGRYEQYF. Full variable domain (rest looked up from reference TRBV7-7 and TRBJ2-7): GAGVSQSPRYKVTKRGQDVTLRCDPISSHATLYWYQQALGQGPEFLTYFNYEAQPDKSGLPSDRFSAERPEGSISTLTIQRTEQRDSAMYRCASSLQQIGTSGRYEQYFGPGTRLTVT.

The chain carries TRBV5-4 and TRBJ2-1; D is possibly TRBD1 (5 bases). CDR3 length: 14 residues. The V gene lost 4 bases and the J gene lost 8 bases, with 16 bases spanning the gap. Germline CDR1 is SGHNT and CDR2 is YYREEE (reference sequence). The CDR3 DNA reads TGTGCCAGCAGCCTGAAAAGGGGTCGCGATGAGCAGTTCTTC. It translates to CASSLKRGRDEQFF.

This chain connects TRBV28 to TRBJ1-2; TRBD1 matches at 9 bases. Trimming removed 4 bases from V and 2 bases from J; junction bases left unmatched: 2. The CDR3 spans 14 residues. Germline V CDR1 and CDR2: MDHEN, SYDVKM. In nucleotides, the CDR3 is TGTGCCAGCAGTTCCGACAGGGGGAACTATGGCTACACCTTC. This sequence encodes CASSSDRGNYGYTF.